A selection of T cell receptor beta chains follows, all from one sample in a study of read filtering for tumor transcriptome and immune sequencing. TCRdb processed the reads anew with MiXCR; each CDR3 protein has one entry. The repertoire holds more than 55,000 distinct CDR3 sequences, about 20% seen once, with about a sixth in the top ten. Sequencing was done on a sample of a population of CD138-negative cells sorted from bone marrow. These receptors originate from a donor at least 40 years old with multiple myeloma. CDR3s include the opening cysteine and the closing phenylalanine or tryptophan. The D gene is left open where the match is weak. Clone size is not always given. Where it is, it says once, few, many or a class for expanded clones.

clone size	V gene	D gene	J gene	CDR3 DNA	CDR3 protein
many	TRBV7-9	NA	TRBJ2-3	TGTGCCAGCAGCCGGGGGCTGGATACGCAGTATTTT	CASSRGLDTQYF
NA	TRBV11-2	NA	TRBJ1-1	TGTGCCAGCAGCGTCAGAGTTAACACTGAAGCTTTCTTT	CASSVRVNTEAFF
many	TRBV7-9	NA	TRBJ1-2	TGTGCCAGCAGCACCCAAACGACAGGCGCTCTTTTTACCTTC	CASSTQTTGALFTF
medium-sized	TRBV11-3	NA	TRBJ2-1	TGTGCCAGCAGCTCAATAGCCCGAGCTAATGAGCAGTTCTTC	CASSSIARANEQFF
many	TRBV20-1	TRBD2	TRBJ2-2	TGCAGTGCTCCCGGGACTAGCGCGAACACCGGGGAGCTGTTTTTT	CSAPGTSANTGELFF
many	TRBV29-1	NA	TRBJ2-5	TGCAGCGTTGCTCCCGCGAAGGGGGAGACCCAGTACTTC	CSVAPAKGETQYF
many	TRBV5-1	NA	TRBJ1-1	TGCGCCAGCAGCGACGGACACCTGGGTGGCACTGAAGCTTTCTTT	CASSDGHLGGTEAFF
many	TRBV7-8	NA	TRBJ2-5	TGTGCCAGCAGCTTAGGTACACTCCCAGGGGAGACCCAGTACTTC	CASSLGTLPGETQYF
few	TRBV29-1	NA	TRBJ2-2	TGCAGCGTAGCAGTCTTTGGCGGGCGGAACACCGGGGAGCTGTTTTTT	CSVAVFGGRNTGELFF
NA	TRBV30	NA	TRBJ2-7	TGTGCCTGGTCTGGGGGCGCGGGGACCTACGAGCAGTACTTC	CAWSGGAGTYEQYF
few	TRBV6-1	NA	TRBJ1-1	TGTGCCAGCAGAAACCGGGACATTTCAATGGAAGCTTTCTTT	CASRNRDISMEAFF
many	TRBV5-6	TRBD2	TRBJ2-5	TGTGCCAGCAGCGTCCGACTAGCGGGGGGGCGCTCTGGATGGACCCAGTACTTC	CASSVRLAGGRSGWTQYF
many	TRBV28	NA	TRBJ2-3	TGTGCCAGCAGTTTAGCGATAGCCGGAGCAGATACGCAGTATTTT	CASSLAIAGADTQYF
many	TRBV7-9	NA	TRBJ1-1	TGTGCCAGCACCTGGGGCCCACGGGACACTGAAGCTTTCTTT	CASTWGPRDTEAFF
many	TRBV11-2	TRBD2	TRBJ2-3	TGTGCCAGCAGCTTACTGACTAGCGGCCGGCGGGATACGCAGTATTTT	CASSLLTSGRRDTQYF
many	TRBV28	TRBD1	TRBJ1-5	TGTGCCAGCATCCAGTCAGGGGGTGGGCAGCCCCAGCATTTT	CASIQSGGGQPQHF
many	TRBV7-2	NA	TRBJ2-2	TGTGCCAGCAGCTTAAGGACGGCTAACACCGGGGAGCTGTTTTTT	CASSLRTANTGELFF
many	TRBV4-1	TRBD2	TRBJ2-1	TGCGCCAGCAGCCAAGATATCGCGGGAGCAGGTCGCAATGAGCAGTTCTTC	CASSQDIAGAGRNEQFF
many	TRBV7-8	NA	TRBJ2-7	TGTGCCAGCAGCGACCGGGACTTTACCTACGAGCAGTACTTC	CASSDRDFTYEQYF
many	TRBV28	NA	TRBJ1-1	TGTGCCAGCAGTTTAGACGTGGTTGGGAACACTGAAGCTTTCTTT	CASSLDVVGNTEAFF
many	TRBV28	TRBD2	TRBJ2-2	TGTGCCACCTCGACTAGCGGGAGAGGAGGTTACACCGGGGAGCTGTTTTTT	CATSTSGRGGYTGELFF
NA	TRBV15	NA	TRBJ1-1	TGTGCCACCAGAGGAACAAGTGAAGCTTTCTTT	CATRGTSEAFF
few	TRBV2	NA	TRBJ1-4	TGTGCCAGCACCCCGCGCAGGGGTGATGAAAAACTGTTTTTT	CASTPRRGDEKLFF
NA	TRBV7-8	NA	TRBJ1-4	TGTGCCAGCAGCTTAGGTGTTTTGGCAGGGAGGGAAAAACTGTTTTTT	CASSLGVLAGREKLFF